The T cell receptor (beta chain) described here comes from a study of spatial heterogeneity in lung cancer. The wider study: Mean representation of each unique TCR and UMI combination in the raw reads exceeded 9.5 occurrences. Study-level findings and limits: Higher tumor mutation counts went along with higher counts of expanded intratumoral alpha and beta TCRs.

Every TCR cDNA molecule bore its own unique molecular identifier. TCRdb reanalysed the 5' RACE reads using MiXCR and keeps one entry per CDR3 protein. The table lists more than 2,500 distinct CDR3 sequences, 6% to 9.5% of them singletons. The sample's time point: sample taken at primary tumor resection. Samples came from 65 to 75 TRACERx patients with untreated early-stage lung cancer. The authors sequenced whole RNA from tumor, nontumor lung or frozen PBMC without sorting. About this clonotype itself: Its antigen is not known.

This CDR3 comprises 14 residues. V lost 8 bases and J lost 2; bases outside the gene matches: 2. Specimen: lung tumor tissue, collected at surgery. This TCR was sampled from a female donor with early-stage non-small cell lung cancer. V gene TRBV12-3 or TRBV12-4 combines with J gene TRBJ1-3, with 11 bases lining up with TRBD1. The CDR3 bases are TGTGCCAGCGGGACAGGGGGACCTGGAAACACCATATATTTT. Its translation is CASGTGGPGNTIYF.